The 27 T cell receptor beta chains below all came from one sample that was sequenced in a study of T cells in tumors after PD-1 blockade. This table comes from immunoSEQ multiplex PCR, and its TCRdb copy is limited to in-frame clones, with some not included. Of around 60,000 clones in the sample, about four fifths were seen once. Material: PBMCs, obtained before anti-PD-1 treatment. The origin of the receptors is a human donor with basal cell carcinoma.

This chain joins TRBV14 and TRBJ1-6, with D possibly TRBD1 on 5 matching bases. The CDR3 has 15 residues. The germline V gene has CDR1 SGHDN and CDR2 FVKESK. V lost 3 bases and J 7 bases, leaving 13 bases between the germline ends. CDR3 DNA sequence: TGTGCCAGCAGCCATGGCGGGGGGGGGAATTCACCCCTCCACTTT. Its translation: CASSHGGGGNSPLHF.

CDR3 nucleotide sequence: TGTGCCAGCAGTTTATCCTTTGACACTGAAGCTTTCTTT. As protein: CASSLSFDTEAFF. The V and J genes are TRBV27 and TRBJ1-1, with D unclear. The CDR3 has 13 amino acids. Germline V gives CDR1 MNHEY, CDR2 SMNVEV (reference sequence). V shed 0 bases and J shed 3 bases, with 5 bases lying between them.

The chain uses TRBV7-2 and TRBJ1-4; D perhaps matches TRBD1 (6 bases). Germline V gives CDR1 SGHTA, CDR2 FQGNSA. The CDR3 totals 16 residues. The germline V and J ends were trimmed by 3 bases and 5 bases, with 16 bases remaining between them. The CDR3 bases are TGTGCCAGCAGCTTCCAACAGGGTACCTTAAATGAAAAACTGTTTTTT. Protein product: CASSFQQGTLNEKLFF.

This chain joins TRBV12-3 or TRBV12-4 and TRBJ1-2; 7 positions match TRBD1. V lost 5 bases to trimming and J lost 10 bases; unmatched junction nucleotides: 7. CDR3 length equals 12 residues. The CDR3 protein is CASSTRQGHYTF. In nucleotides, the CDR3 is TGTGCCAGCAGTACCCGACAGGGACACTACACCTTC.

The gene calls are TRBV25-1 and TRBJ1-6; no firm D call. V was trimmed by 7 bases and J by 5 bases, leaving 9 bases between them. The CDR3 sequence is 13 residues long. In germline, CDR1 is MGHDK, CDR2 SYGVNS. The CDR3 sequence: CASKGTHNSPLHF. CDR3 nucleotide sequence: TGTGCCAGCAAGGGAACTCATAATTCACCCCTCCACTTT.

The V gene is TRBV5-1, the J gene TRBJ2-2, with a tentative D call TRBD1 (5 bases). V was cut by 4 bases and J by 0 bases, with 10 bases left in between. The length of the CDR3 is 15 residues. Germline V gene sequence: CDR1 SGHRS, CDR2 YFSETQ. CDR3 loop: CASSPWTTNTGELFF. CDR3 DNA sequence: TGCGCCAGCAGCCCTTGGACAACGAACACCGGGGAGCTGTTTTTT.

The rearrangement joins TRBV5-5 to TRBJ2-1; TRBD2 matches 8 bases. This CDR3 has 18 amino acids. J lost 3 bases, V lost 2 bases, and 13 bases had no gene match. CDR1 SGHKS and CDR2 YYEKEE come from the germline V gene (reference sequence). CDR3 coding DNA: TGTGCCAGCAGCTTCCTCAAGGCAAGGCGGGGGGACTACAATGAGCAGTTCTTC. Protein product: CASSFLKARRGDYNEQFF.

The rearrangement joins TRBV30 to TRBJ2-7; 7 bases match TRBD1. The CDR3 covers 14 residues. CDR1 is GTSNPN, CDR2 SVGIG, per germline (reference sequence). J was trimmed by 1 base and V by 0 bases; bases with no gene match: 3. The CDR3 here is CAWSVRDSSYEQYF. The CDR3 bases are TGTGCCTGGAGTGTCCGGGACAGTTCCTACGAGCAGTACTTC. Full variable domain (rest looked up from reference TRBV30 and TRBJ2-7): SQTIHQWPATLVQPVGSPLSLECTVEGTSNPNLYWYRQAAGRGLQLLFYSVGIGQISSEVPQNLSASRPQDRQFILSSKKLLLSDSGFYLCAWSVRDSSYEQYFGPGTRLTVT.

This clone was detected once. The chain has TRBV6-5 and TRBJ2-3; D is unresolved. V lost 7 bases to trimming and J lost 5 bases, with 7 bases between them. Germline V gene data show CDR1 as MNHEY and CDR2 as SVGAGI. The CDR3 sequence is 11 residues long. The CDR3 DNA is TGTGCCAGCACGTCTGGAGATACGCAGTATTTT. It is translated as CASTSGDTQYF.

The chain combines TRBV25-1 with TRBJ1-4, with D hard to call. Trimming removed 8 bases at V and 1 base at J, with 8 bases between. This CDR3 is 13 amino acids long. Germline V gene lookup returns CDR1 MGHDK and CDR2 SYGVNS. CDR3 DNA: TGTGCCAGCGCCTCGAGAACTAATGAAAAACTGTTTTTT. Its translation: CASASRTNEKLFF.

This clone was picked up a small number of times. The chain links TRBV2 to TRBJ1-5; unclear D gene. V was shortened by 0 bases and J by 3 bases, with 9 bases between the two germline ends. The germline V gene has CDR1 SNHLY and CDR2 FYNNEI. The CDR3 contains 15 residues. The DNA of the CDR3 is TGTGCCAGCAGTGAAGCGCTCCGTGTCAATCAGCCCCAGCATTTT. The encoded protein is CASSEALRVNQPQHF.

This chain links TRBV7-8 with TRBJ2-1; D perhaps matches TRBD2 (6 bases). Trimming pared 4 bases from V and 7 bases from J, leaving 11 bases between. Germline loops: CDR1 SGHVS, CDR2 FQNEAQ. This CDR3 region has 13 residues. The CDR3 loop is CASSSGTRNEQFF. CDR3 bases: TGTGCCAGCAGCTCCGGGACTCGGAATGAGCAGTTCTTC.

The J gene is TRBJ2-3, the V gene TRBV6-1; the D gene could be TRBD1 or TRBD2 (5 bases each). Trimming took 0 bases from V and 0 from J, leaving 10 bases between them. This CDR3 region has 16 residues. Germline CDR1 is MNHNS and CDR2 is SASEGT. The chain's CDR3 is CASSEAPGASTDTQYF. As DNA, the CDR3 is TGTGCCAGCAGTGAAGCGCCCGGGGCTAGCACAGATACGCAGTATTTT.

The chain links TRBV6-5 to TRBJ1-1, with 9 bases lining up with TRBD1. Germline V gives CDR1 MNHEY, CDR2 SVGAGI. The CDR3 totals 14 residues. Trimming took 2 bases from V and 3 from J; bases not matched to a gene: 1. The CDR3 DNA follows: TGTGCCAGCAGTTACGGGACAGGGCACACTGAAGCTTTCTTT. This sequence encodes CASSYGTGHTEAFF.

The CDR3 nucleotides are TGTGCCAGCTCACCCCAACAAGAGACCCAGTACTTC. Translated: CASSPQQETQYF. V usage is TRBV18 and J usage is TRBJ2-5; D unresolved. Germline lookup yields CDR1 KGHSH and CDR2 LQKENI. This CDR3 region has 12 residues. Trimming cost V 3 bases and J 2 bases, with 4 bases left between them.

The rearrangement joins TRBV5-4 to TRBJ1-6; no clear D. Germline values: CDR1 SGHNT, CDR2 YYREEE (reference sequence). This CDR3 region has 13 residues. With 4 bases removed from V and 8 bases from J, the gap between germline ends came to 10 bases. As DNA, the CDR3 is TGTGCCAGCAGCCCGTCTAGGGATTCACCCCTCCACTTT. Encoded protein: CASSPSRDSPLHF.

This chain uses TRBV2 with TRBJ2-7; D is perhaps TRBD1 or TRBD2 (5 bases each). Germline V lookup: CDR1 SNHLY, CDR2 FYNNEI. V gave up 7 bases and J gave up 0 bases, with 16 bases separating them. CDR3 length equals 15 residues. CDR3 in DNA: TGTGCCAGCAAGGGGAGTGGGGCTAGCTCCTACGAGCAGTACTTC. Amino acid sequence: CASKGSGASSYEQYF.

This clone was seen a handful of times. This rearrangement joins TRBV6-5 to TRBJ1-5, with TRBD1 matching over 10 bases. V lost 5 bases, J lost 2 bases, and 3 bases stayed unmatched. This CDR3 is built from 15 residues. CDR1 is MNHEY, CDR2 SVGAGI, per germline. This CDR3 reads CASSRDRGGNQPQHF. The CDR3 DNA reads as TGTGCCAGCAGTAGGGACAGGGGCGGCAATCAGCCCCAGCATTTT.

This CDR3 is CASSPTGTGMNTEAFF. DNA for the CDR3: TGTGCCAGCAGCCCGACCGGGACAGGGATGAACACTGAAGCTTTCTTT. The chain couples TRBV11-3 to TRBJ1-1; 9 bases fit TRBD1. Germline V gene sequence: CDR1 SGHNT, CDR2 YENEEA. V trimming: 5 bases; J trimming: 0 bases; junction bases outside the gene matches: 7. This CDR3 spans 16 amino acids. Filled out from reference TRBV11-3 and TRBJ1-1, the complete variable domain reads EAGVVQSPRYKIIEKKQPVAFWCNPISGHNTLYWYLQNLGQGPELLIRYENEEAVDDSQLPKDRFSAERLKGVDSTLKIQPAELGDSAVYLCASSPTGTGMNTEAFFGQGTRLTVV.

CDR3 coding DNA: TGTGCCAGCAGCCGGGGACGGCTATCCTACGAGCAGTACTTC. This codes for CASSRGRLSYEQYF. The V gene is TRBV3-1 (or the pseudogene TRBV3-2), the J gene TRBJ2-7; D is possibly TRBD1 or TRBD2 (5 bases each). The CDR3 spans 14 residues. V was trimmed by 4 bases and J by 1 base, leaving 11 bases between them. CDR1 and CDR2 (germline): LGHDT, YNNKEL (reference sequence).

V and J are TRBV19 and TRBJ2-3; 7 positions match TRBD1. CDR3 length: 15 amino acids. With V trimmed by 2 bases and J by 0 bases, 2 bases remained unmatched. Germline-derived CDR1 and CDR2 are LNHDA and SQIVND (reference sequence). The CDR3 loop is CASSIRDSSTDTQYF. In nucleotides, the CDR3 is TGTGCCAGTAGTATACGGGACAGCAGCACAGATACGCAGTATTTT.

This sequence joins TRBV12-5 and TRBJ2-1, with 8 nucleotides matching TRBD2. With V trimmed by 5 bases and J by 4 bases, 7 bases remained unmatched. Germline V lookup: CDR1 LGHNT, CDR2 FRNRAP. The CDR3 sequence is 15 residues long. The CDR3 spells CASGPRGGAYNEQFF. CDR3 in DNA: TGTGCTAGTGGTCCCCGGGGGGGGGCTTACAATGAGCAGTTCTTC.

This chain uses TRBV10-3 with TRBJ2-3, with 9 nucleotides matching TRBD2. V lost 3 bases, J lost 2 bases, and 3 bases stayed unmatched. This CDR3 is built from 15 residues. The germline V gene has CDR1 ENHRY and CDR2 SYGVKD. CDR3 protein: CAISDSGGYTDTQYF. Here the CDR3 DNA reads TGTGCCATCAGTGACAGCGGGGGGTACACAGATACGCAGTATTTT.

This sequence joins TRBV5-1 and TRBJ2-2; 7 bases line up with TRBD1. This CDR3 comprises 16 residues. The germline gives CDR1 SGHRS, CDR2 YFSETQ. Trimming cost V 4 bases and J 2 bases; bases outside gene matches: 8. In DNA form, the CDR3 reads TGCGCCAGCAGCGCGGCAGGGACAGCCAACACCGGGGAGCTGTTTTTT. Protein: CASSAAGTANTGELFF.

V is TRBV13 and J is TRBJ1-5; D is unclear. Germline values: CDR1 PRHDT, CDR2 FYEKMQ (reference sequence). Trimming took off 4 bases at V and 2 bases at J, with 12 bases between the two ends. This CDR3 region has 15 residues. CDR3 nucleotides: TGTGCCAGCAGCTCTGGACTTGCCGGCAATCAGCCCCAGCATTTT. This gives the protein CASSSGLAGNQPQHF.

This chain joins TRBV29-1 and TRBJ1-1, with D perhaps matching TRBD1 (6 bases). The CDR3 has 12 amino acids. Germline CDR1 SQVTM, CDR2 ANQGSEA. V dropped 7 bases and J dropped 2 bases, with 11 bases sitting between them. The CDR3 DNA follows: TGCAGCGGCAAACAGGGTAACACTGAAGCTTTCTTT. Its protein product is CSGKQGNTEAFF.

The chain carries TRBV27 and TRBJ2-2; TRBD2 agrees at 13 bases. The germline CDR1 and CDR2 sequences are MNHEY and SMNVEV (reference sequence). With V trimmed by 2 bases and J by 6 bases, 9 bases remained unmatched. CDR3 length: 18 amino acids. The CDR3 here is CASSLIAGLAGVPGELFF. CDR3 nucleotides: TGTGCCAGCAGTTTAATCGCCGGACTAGCGGGGGTTCCCGGGGAGCTGTTTTTT.